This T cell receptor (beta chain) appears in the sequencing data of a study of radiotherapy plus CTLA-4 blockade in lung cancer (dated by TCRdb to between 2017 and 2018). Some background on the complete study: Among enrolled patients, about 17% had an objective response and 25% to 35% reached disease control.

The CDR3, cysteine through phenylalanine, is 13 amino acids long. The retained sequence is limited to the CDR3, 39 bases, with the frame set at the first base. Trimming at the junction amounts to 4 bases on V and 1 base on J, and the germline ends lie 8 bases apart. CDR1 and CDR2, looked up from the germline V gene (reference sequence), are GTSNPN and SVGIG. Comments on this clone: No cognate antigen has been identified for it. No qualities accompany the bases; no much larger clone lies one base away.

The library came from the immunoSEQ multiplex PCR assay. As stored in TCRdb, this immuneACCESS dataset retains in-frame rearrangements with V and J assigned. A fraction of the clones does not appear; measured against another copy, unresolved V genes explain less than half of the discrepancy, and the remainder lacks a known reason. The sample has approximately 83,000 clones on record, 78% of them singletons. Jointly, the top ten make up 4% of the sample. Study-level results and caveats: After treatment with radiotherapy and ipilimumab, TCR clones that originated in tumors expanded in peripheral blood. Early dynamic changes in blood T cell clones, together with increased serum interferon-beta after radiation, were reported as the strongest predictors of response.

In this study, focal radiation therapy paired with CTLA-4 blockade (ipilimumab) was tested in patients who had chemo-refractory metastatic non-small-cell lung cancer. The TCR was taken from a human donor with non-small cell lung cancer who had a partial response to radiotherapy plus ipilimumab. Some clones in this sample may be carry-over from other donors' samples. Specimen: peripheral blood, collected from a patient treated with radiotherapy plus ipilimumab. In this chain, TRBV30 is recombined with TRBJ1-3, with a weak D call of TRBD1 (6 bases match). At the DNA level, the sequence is TGTGCCTGGAACAGGGATTCTGGAAACACCATATATTTT. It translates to CAWNRDSGNTIYF.